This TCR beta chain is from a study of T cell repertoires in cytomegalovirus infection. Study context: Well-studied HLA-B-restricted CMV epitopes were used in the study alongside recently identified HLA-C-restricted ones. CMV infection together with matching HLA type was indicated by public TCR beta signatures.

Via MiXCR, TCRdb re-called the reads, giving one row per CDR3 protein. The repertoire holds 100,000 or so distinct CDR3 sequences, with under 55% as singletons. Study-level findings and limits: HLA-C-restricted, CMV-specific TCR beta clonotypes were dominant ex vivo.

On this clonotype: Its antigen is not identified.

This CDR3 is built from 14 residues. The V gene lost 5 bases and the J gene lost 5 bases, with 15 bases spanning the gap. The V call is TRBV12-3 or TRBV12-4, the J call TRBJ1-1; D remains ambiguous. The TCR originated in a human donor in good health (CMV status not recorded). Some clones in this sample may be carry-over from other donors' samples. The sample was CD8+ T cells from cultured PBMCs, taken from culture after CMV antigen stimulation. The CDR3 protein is CASSETPIRTEAFF. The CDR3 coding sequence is TGTGCCAGCAGTGAAACACCCATCCGGACTGAAGCTTTCTTT.